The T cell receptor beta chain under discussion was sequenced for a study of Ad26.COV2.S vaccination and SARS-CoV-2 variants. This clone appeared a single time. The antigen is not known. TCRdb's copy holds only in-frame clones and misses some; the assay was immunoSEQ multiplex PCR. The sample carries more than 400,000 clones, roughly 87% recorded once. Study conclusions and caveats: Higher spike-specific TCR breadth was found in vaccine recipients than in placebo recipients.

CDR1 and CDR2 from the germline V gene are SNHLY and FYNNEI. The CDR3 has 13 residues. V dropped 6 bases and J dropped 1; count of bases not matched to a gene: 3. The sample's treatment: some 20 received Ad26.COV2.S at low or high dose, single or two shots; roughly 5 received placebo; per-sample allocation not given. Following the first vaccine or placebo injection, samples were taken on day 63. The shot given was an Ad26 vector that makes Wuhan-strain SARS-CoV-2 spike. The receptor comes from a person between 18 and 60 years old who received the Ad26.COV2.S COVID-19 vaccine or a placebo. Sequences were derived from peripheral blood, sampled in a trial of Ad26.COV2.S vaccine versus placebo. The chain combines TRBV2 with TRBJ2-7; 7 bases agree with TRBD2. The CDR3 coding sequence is TGTGCCAGCAGGGCGGGAGTTTCCTACGAGCAGTACTTC. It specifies CASRAGVSYEQYF.